This TCR beta chain was obtained from a study of CD8 T cells in Susac syndrome. Random-hexamer reverse transcription was applied to roughly 0.5 to 1 ug RNA. TCRdb analysed the immunoSEQ multiplex PCR reads with MiXCR anew, one entry per CDR3 protein. The table records some 110,000 distinct CDR3 sequences, over 85% of them present only once. Germline CDR1 is MGHRA and CDR2 is YSYEKL. After removal of 3 bases from V and 2 bases from J, the junction contained 9 bases not matched to a gene. This CDR3 region has 17 residues. The gene calls are TRBV4-1 and TRBJ2-3; 9 bases map to TRBD2. The sample was CD8+ T cells from PBMCs. The source of this sequence is a human donor with multiple sclerosis. The CDR3 region has the DNA TGCGCCAGCAGCCAGAGTAGCGGGAGTTCCCCCACAGATACGCAGTATTTT. Its protein is CASSQSSGSSPTDTQYF.